The rows below give T cell receptor beta chains drawn from one sample of a study of blood T cell repertoires in COVID-19. Repertoires were generated with immunoSEQ multiplex PCR, while TCRdb's copy carries only in-frame clones and drops some. The sample yields some 430,000 clones, around 91% seen once. Sequenced input: PBMCs or T cells enriched from blood (not recorded which). These receptors were obtained from a man between 18 and 29 years old who had recovered from COVID-19. The conserved cysteine and the conserved F or W are not part of the CDR3 here. Fields, in order: D gene, J gene, clone size, V gene, CDR3 protein. The D gene is left open where the match is weak. Clone size is shown for a subset of rows, as once, few, many or a class of expanded clone.

d_gene: -
j_gene: TRBJ1-3
abundance: -
v_gene: TRBV15
CDR3aa: ATSRDRGTGNTIY

d_gene: -
j_gene: TRBJ1-5
abundance: -
v_gene: TRBV2
CDR3aa: ASTAGAGGPQH

d_gene: -
j_gene: TRBJ1-2
abundance: -
v_gene: TRBV28
CDR3aa: ASSVAQYRALQASYGYT

d_gene: -
j_gene: TRBJ2-7
abundance: -
v_gene: TRBV5-6
CDR3aa: ASSLYRNTLTYEQY

d_gene: -
j_gene: TRBJ2-6
abundance: -
v_gene: TRBV28
CDR3aa: ASLKLSGANVLT

d_gene: TRBD1
j_gene: TRBJ1-2
abundance: -
v_gene: TRBV19
CDR3aa: ASRGQGESYGYT

d_gene: TRBD1
j_gene: TRBJ1-2
abundance: medium-sized
v_gene: TRBV27
CDR3aa: ASSTLGQGDSYT

d_gene: -
j_gene: TRBJ1-5
abundance: -
v_gene: TRBV6-5
CDR3aa: ASSLQANQPQH

d_gene: TRBD2
j_gene: TRBJ2-3
abundance: -
v_gene: TRBV29-1
CDR3aa: SVEEQNLGLADSTDTQY

d_gene: TRBD1
j_gene: TRBJ1-1
abundance: -
v_gene: TRBV28
CDR3aa: ASRGQMNTEAF

d_gene: TRBD1
j_gene: TRBJ1-1
abundance: -
v_gene: TRBV7-2
CDR3aa: ASSPRDRVRGTEAF

d_gene: TRBD1
j_gene: TRBJ1-5
abundance: -
v_gene: TRBV27
CDR3aa: ASSLSSRGNQPQH

d_gene: -
j_gene: TRBJ1-4
abundance: -
v_gene: TRBV15
CDR3aa: ATSRVRGFNEKLF

d_gene: TRBD2
j_gene: TRBJ2-3
abundance: -
v_gene: TRBV5-1
CDR3aa: ASSSGLAGATDTQY

d_gene: -
j_gene: TRBJ2-2
abundance: -
v_gene: TRBV19
CDR3aa: ASSIEGLIGGELF

d_gene: -
j_gene: TRBJ1-4
abundance: -
v_gene: TRBV29-1
CDR3aa: SAYDSLEKLF

d_gene: TRBD1
j_gene: TRBJ2-7
abundance: -
v_gene: TRBV28
CDR3aa: ATTGTGGEQY

d_gene: -
j_gene: TRBJ1-1
abundance: -
v_gene: TRBV11-2
CDR3aa: ASSLGGRGGLEAF

d_gene: TRBD1
j_gene: TRBJ1-4
abundance: -
v_gene: TRBV6-5
CDR3aa: ASRGTGVIEKLF

d_gene: -
j_gene: TRBJ2-3
abundance: -
v_gene: TRBV5-1
CDR3aa: ASSILDTQY

d_gene: -
j_gene: TRBJ2-7
abundance: -
v_gene: TRBV28
CDR3aa: ASSFPGTYEQY

d_gene: -
j_gene: TRBJ1-2
abundance: -
v_gene: TRBV6-5
CDR3aa: ASSPLPPVARGYT

d_gene: -
j_gene: TRBJ1-1
abundance: -
v_gene: TRBV19
CDR3aa: ASSTPPTGGAAAF

d_gene: -
j_gene: TRBJ1-2
abundance: -
v_gene: TRBV18
CDR3aa: ASSTTGSNYGYT

d_gene: TRBD1
j_gene: TRBJ2-1
abundance: once
v_gene: TRBV2
CDR3aa: ASTLRDSSYNEQF

d_gene: -
j_gene: TRBJ1-5
abundance: -
v_gene: TRBV19
CDR3aa: ASSIGTVNQPQH

d_gene: TRBD2
j_gene: TRBJ2-3
abundance: -
v_gene: TRBV11-3
CDR3aa: ASSPGTSGSRTDTQY

d_gene: -
j_gene: TRBJ2-1
abundance: few
v_gene: TRBV19
CDR3aa: ASSISGSSYNEQF

d_gene: -
j_gene: TRBJ1-1
abundance: -
v_gene: TRBV2
CDR3aa: ASRLLGSNTEAF

d_gene: -
j_gene: TRBJ1-2
abundance: few
v_gene: TRBV10-3
CDR3aa: AISESKSGGLDGYT

d_gene: -
j_gene: TRBJ1-5
abundance: -
v_gene: TRBV9
CDR3aa: ASSVGGGSQPQH

d_gene: -
j_gene: TRBJ1-6
abundance: -
v_gene: TRBV27
CDR3aa: ASLPLGPDFLH

d_gene: TRBD1
j_gene: TRBJ2-3
abundance: -
v_gene: TRBV7-9
CDR3aa: ASSLGQGTDTQY

d_gene: -
j_gene: TRBJ2-2
abundance: -
v_gene: TRBV3-1/TRBV3-2
CDR3aa: ASSQGGRVNAGELF

d_gene: -
j_gene: TRBJ2-1
abundance: -
v_gene: TRBV29-1
CDR3aa: SVIANYNEQF

d_gene: -
j_gene: TRBJ2-5
abundance: -
v_gene: TRBV12-5
CDR3aa: ASGLTGKETQY

d_gene: TRBD1
j_gene: TRBJ2-5
abundance: -
v_gene: TRBV10-3
CDR3aa: AISGTGRETQY

d_gene: TRBD1
j_gene: TRBJ1-4
abundance: -
v_gene: TRBV7-9
CDR3aa: ASSFTDRANEKLF

d_gene: TRBD1
j_gene: TRBJ2-5
abundance: -
v_gene: TRBV10-3
CDR3aa: AITAAGTAGETQY

d_gene: TRBD1
j_gene: TRBJ2-2
abundance: -
v_gene: TRBV28
CDR3aa: ASSPAGGQGTGELF

d_gene: TRBD1
j_gene: TRBJ2-7
abundance: -
v_gene: TRBV18
CDR3aa: ASSPMGQGNEQY